This T cell receptor (beta chain) was identified in a study of blood T cell repertoires in COVID-19. Across the whole study: Nucleic acid was either cDNA or gDNA, and it came from T cells, B-cell-depleted T cells, or PBMCs.

Per the authors' pipeline: Amplified reference gene primers provided the basis for estimating nucleated cell counts. Data came from immunoSEQ multiplex PCR; TCRdb stores just in-frame clones and leaves some out. The DNA was the basis for D and trimming; V, J and clone size are from that table. The sample has around 200,000 clones; about 91% are singletons. Unmatched junction bases numbered 13, after V lost 3 bases and J lost 4 bases. This CDR3 comprises 17 residues. CDR1 LGHNA and CDR2 YSLEER come from the germline V gene. The TCR was taken from a young man with acute COVID-19. The source material was PBMCs or T cells enriched from blood (not recorded which). The chain is built from TRBV4-3 and TRBJ2-3, with 7 bases that match TRBD1. CDR3 coding DNA: TGCGCCAGCAGCCATCCCGAGAGGACAGGTGGGGCAGATACGCAGTATTTT. Translated: CASSHPERTGGADTQYF.